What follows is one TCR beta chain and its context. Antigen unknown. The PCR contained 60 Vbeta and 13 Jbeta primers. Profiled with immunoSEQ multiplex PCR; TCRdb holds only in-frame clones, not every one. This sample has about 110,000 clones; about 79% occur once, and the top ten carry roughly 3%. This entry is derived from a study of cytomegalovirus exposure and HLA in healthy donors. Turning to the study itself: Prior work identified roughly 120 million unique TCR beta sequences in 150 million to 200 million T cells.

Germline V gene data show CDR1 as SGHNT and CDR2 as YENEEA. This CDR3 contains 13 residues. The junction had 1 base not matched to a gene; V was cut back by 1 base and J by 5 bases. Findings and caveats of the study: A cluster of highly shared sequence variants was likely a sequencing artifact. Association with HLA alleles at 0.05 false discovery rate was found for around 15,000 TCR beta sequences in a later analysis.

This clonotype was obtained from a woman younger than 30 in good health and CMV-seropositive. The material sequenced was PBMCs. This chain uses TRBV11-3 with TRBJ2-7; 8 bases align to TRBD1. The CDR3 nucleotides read TGTGCCAGCAGCTTAGGACAGGGGAACGAGCAGTACTTC. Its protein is CASSLGQGNEQYF.